Following are 24 T cell receptor beta chains from one sample sequenced in a study of identical twins. TCRdb reprocessed the 5' RACE reads via MiXCR and lists one record per CDR3 protein. The sample contains 450,000 or so distinct CDR3 sequences, more than 13% of which appear only once. This sample also appeared in a second study, on yellow fever vaccine responses in identical twins.

The specimen was CD4+ T cells sorted from blood. The receptors originated from a woman aged 18-29 years in good health.

This clonotype has a count of ten or more. The chain is built from TRBV2 and TRBJ1-1, with TRBD1 matching 7 bases. V trimming: 5 bases; J trimming: 2 bases; junction bases outside the gene matches: 8. This CDR3 is built from 15 residues. Germline CDR1 SNHLY, CDR2 FYNNEI. Here the CDR3 DNA reads TGTGCCAGCAGTCGAACCGGGACAGCTAACACTGAAGCTTTCTTT. Translating gives CASSRTGTANTEAFF.

This clonotype was seen a few times. V gene TRBV20-1 combines with J gene TRBJ1-5; D not certain. The V end lost 4 bases, the J end lost 2 bases, and 12 bases lay between the germline ends. Per germline, CDR1 DFQATT and CDR2 SNEGSKA (reference sequence). The CDR3 runs to 14 residues. As DNA, the CDR3 is TGCAGTGCTACTAAGGGTGGGGGCAATCAGCCCCAGCATTTT. It is translated as CSATKGGGNQPQHF.

The sample holds a few counts of this clonotype. This chain joins TRBV6-1 and TRBJ2-7; D is unresolved. The CDR3 length is 14 residues. Trimming stripped 6 bases from V and 3 bases from J, with 15 bases between. Germline loops: CDR1 MNHNS, CDR2 SASEGT. The CDR3 nucleotides read TGTGCCAGCAGCATCCTACTCAACAGCTACGAGCAGTACTTC. It yields the protein CASSILLNSYEQYF.

This clonotype turned up a few times. The V gene is TRBV20-1, the J gene TRBJ1-1; maybe TRBD1 (6 bases). The length of the CDR3 is 15 residues. Trimming cost V 3 bases and J 4 bases, with 18 bases left between them. The germline gives CDR1 DFQATT, CDR2 SNEGSKA (reference sequence). The CDR3 sequence: CSASPTGGRGTEAFF. The CDR3 DNA reads as TGCAGTGCTAGTCCAACGGGGGGCCGGGGCACTGAAGCTTTCTTT.

The rearrangement links TRBV5-5 to TRBJ2-5; D gene unclear. The CDR3 length is 14 residues. Germline values: CDR1 SGHKS, CDR2 YYEKEE (reference sequence). V was trimmed by 0 bases and J by 5 bases, leaving 11 bases between them. CDR3 bases: TGTGCCAGCAGCTTGGAGCCCGGCCGGGAGACCCAGTACTTC. Translated: CASSLEPGRETQYF.

This clonotype was counted a few times. V usage is TRBV29-1 and J usage is TRBJ2-3, with a weak D call TRBD2 (5 bases). V gave up 7 bases and J gave up 1 base, with 21 bases separating them. CDR3 size: 16 residues. Per germline, CDR1 SQVTM and CDR2 ANQGSEA. The CDR3 DNA sequence: TGCAGCGCCAGAGGGCTTCCCGGGGTGGGCACAGATACGCAGTATTTT. Residues: CSARGLPGVGTDTQYF.

This clonotype was seen only a few times. The chain carries TRBV20-1 and TRBJ2-4, with TRBD1 matching 8 bases. The CDR3 loop spans 15 amino acids. Losses at the gene ends were 5 bases for V and 3 bases for J; bases not matched to a gene: 9. Germline lookup yields CDR1 DFQATT and CDR2 SNEGSKA (reference sequence). The CDR3 nucleotides read TGCAGTGCTGGTCCCCGGGACAGGAGCAAAAACATTCAGTACTTC. Protein: CSAGPRDRSKNIQYF.

The gene calls are TRBV5-4 and TRBJ2-1, with 7 nucleotides matching TRBD2. Looked up from germline, CDR1 is SGHNT and CDR2 is YYREEE (reference sequence). CDR3 size: 16 residues. V was pared by 4 bases and J by 4 bases, with 11 bases of the junction left unmatched. The CDR3 here is CASSTALARGYNEQFF. In DNA form, the CDR3 reads TGTGCCAGCAGCACCGCACTAGCGAGAGGTTACAATGAGCAGTTCTTC.

This clonotype was observed a few times. The rearrangement uses TRBV7-2 and TRBJ2-5; TRBD1 matches at 7 bases. Losses at the gene ends were 1 base for V and 5 bases for J; bases not matched to a gene: 10. This CDR3 is built from 16 residues. Per the germline V gene, CDR1 is SGHTA and CDR2 is FQGNSA. The CDR3 spells CASSLGGAGGSETQYF. CDR3 sequence (DNA): TGTGCCAGCAGCTTAGGAGGGGCAGGGGGTTCGGAGACCCAGTACTTC.

This clonotype was found many times. The chain is built from TRBV12-3 or TRBV12-4 and TRBJ2-7, with D possibly being TRBD1 or TRBD2 (5 bases each). Trimming took off 3 bases at V and 3 bases at J, with 9 bases between the two ends. The CDR3 runs 13 residues. In DNA form, the CDR3 reads TGTGCCAGCAGTTTGGGGACGCACTACGAGCAGTACTTC. Protein: CASSLGTHYEQYF.

Only a few counts were recorded for this clonotype. The V gene is TRBV3-1, the J gene TRBJ2-2, with 8 bases fitting TRBD2. In germline, CDR1 is LGHDT, CDR2 YNNKEL (reference sequence). V gave up 4 bases and J gave up 7 bases; unmatched junction bases: 5. This CDR3 region has 14 residues. The CDR3 bases are TGTGCCAGCAGCCCGGGACTAGAAGGCGGGGAGCTGTTTTTT. Translation: CASSPGLEGGELFF.

The rearrangement joins TRBV28 to TRBJ1-3, with D unresolved. V lost 6 bases and J 8 bases, leaving 14 bases between the germline ends. This CDR3 comprises 13 residues. Germline assignment: CDR1 MDHEN and CDR2 SYDVKM. The CDR3 bases are TGTGCCAGCAGATTGGACCGGCCGGACACCATATATTTT. Translating gives CASRLDRPDTIYF.

The table lists this clonotype with a few counts. The chain combines TRBV3-1 with TRBJ2-5; D is undetermined. V was pared by 2 bases and J by 4 bases, with 8 bases between. The CDR3 has 13 residues. Germline CDR1 and CDR2: LGHDT and YNNKEL (reference sequence). The CDR3 protein is CASSQTGLETQYF. The DNA for the CDR3 is TGTGCCAGCAGCCAAACCGGGTTAGAGACCCAGTACTTC.

This clonotype was recorded a few times. The chain couples TRBV29-1 to TRBJ2-3; D gene ambiguous. Per the germline V gene, CDR1 is SQVTM and CDR2 is ANQGSEA. Trimming left V 5 bases short and J 4 bases short, with 13 bases between. The CDR3 has 13 residues. The CDR3 spells CSVSPQQADTQYF. CDR3 DNA sequence: TGCAGCGTTTCTCCCCAGCAAGCAGATACGCAGTATTTT.

This clonotype has just one count. One end of the junction fails to match germline, which may point to a read error. The V gene is TRBV6-1, the J gene TRBJ2-5; the match to TRBD1 covers 11 bases. Germline V gives CDR1 MNHNS, CDR2 SASEGT. The CDR3 sequence is 16 residues long. CDR3 in amino acids: CASSRGRTGGGETKYF. CDR3 sequence (DNA): TGTGCCAGCAGTCGAGGGCGGACAGGGGGCGGTGAGACCAAGTACTTC.

Only a few counts were recorded for this clonotype. This CDR3 reads CATSKQGPGVGEQFF. Here the CDR3 DNA reads TGTGCCACCAGTAAACAGGGGCCAGGGGTTGGTGAGCAGTTCTTC. The chain links TRBV24-1 to TRBJ2-1; TRBD1 agrees at 7 bases. The germline CDR1 and CDR2 sequences are KGHDR and SFDVKD. The CDR3 covers 15 residues. Trimming took 6 bases from V and 9 from J; bases not matched to a gene: 13.

The chain is built from TRBV5-1 and TRBJ2-5; D is undetermined. V was clipped by 0 bases and J by 5 bases, with 11 bases between them. The CDR3 totals 14 residues. Germline CDR1 SGHRS, CDR2 YFSETQ. The DNA for the CDR3 is TGCGCCAGCAGCTTGGTCTCTGGGGTGGAGACCCAGTACTTC. This codes for CASSLVSGVETQYF.

This clonotype came up a few times. The CDR3 coding sequence is TGTGCCAGCAGCTTAGGAGGGACAGGGGGCAACGAGCAGTACTTC. Amino acid sequence: CASSLGGTGGNEQYF. The rearrangement links TRBV7-2 to TRBJ2-7; 12 bases map to TRBD1. The ends lost 1 base at V and 5 bases at J; junction bases unmatched: 3. This CDR3 contains 15 residues. Germline V gene data show CDR1 as SGHTA and CDR2 as FQGNSA. The complete variable domain, with remaining parts taken from reference TRBV7-2 and TRBJ2-7, reads GAGVSQSPSNKVTEKGKDVELRCDPISGHTALYWYRQSLGQGLEFLIYFQGNSAPDKSGLPSDRFSAERTGGSVSTLTIQRTQQEDSAVYLCASSLGGTGGNEQYFGPGTRLTVT.

This clonotype has at least ten counts. The chain recombines TRBV6-6 with TRBJ1-2; D gene uncertain. V was shortened by 4 bases and J by 5 bases, with 5 bases between the two germline ends. There are 11 residues in the CDR3. CDR1 and CDR2 from the germline V gene are MNHNY and SVGAGI (reference sequence). CDR3 protein: CASSFDYGYTF. DNA for the CDR3: TGTGCCAGCAGTTTTGATTATGGCTACACCTTC.

The chain couples TRBV25-1 to TRBJ2-7; D may correspond to TRBD1 or TRBD2 (5 bases each). The CDR3 covers 14 residues. In germline, CDR1 is MGHDK, CDR2 SYGVNS. Trimming shortened V by 3 bases and J by 2 bases, and 11 bases separated the two germline ends. CDR3 residues: CASSDRDEAYEQYF. The DNA for the CDR3 is TGTGCCAGCAGTGACAGGGACGAGGCCTACGAGCAGTACTTC.

The chain is built from TRBV19 and TRBJ2-2, with D possibly matching TRBD2 (6 bases). Trimming took 3 bases from V and 0 from J, leaving 8 bases between them. This CDR3 is built from 15 residues. Germline values: CDR1 LNHDA, CDR2 SQIVND (reference sequence). The CDR3 DNA reads TGTGCCAGTAGTATCCGACTAGCGAACACCGGGGAGCTGTTTTTT. This sequence encodes CASSIRLANTGELFF.

The chain couples TRBV5-1 to TRBJ2-2; D is unclear. Germline CDR1 SGHRS, CDR2 YFSETQ. This CDR3 has 15 amino acids. Trimming took 0 bases from V and 4 from J, leaving 10 bases between them. CDR3 residues: CASSLGGSSTGELFF. As DNA, the CDR3 is TGCGCCAGCAGCTTGGGAGGAAGTTCCACCGGGGAGCTGTTTTTT. Full variable domain (rest looked up from reference TRBV5-1 and TRBJ2-2): KAGVTQTPRYLIKTRGQQVTLSCSPISGHRSVSWYQQTPGQGLQFLFEYFSETQRNKGNFPGRFSGRQFSNSRSEMNVSTLELGDSALYLCASSLGGSSTGELFFGEGSRLTVL.

This clonotype was seen at least ten times. This chain uses TRBV15 with TRBJ2-1, with D tentatively TRBD2 (6 bases). The ends were cut back, 0 bases at V and 9 bases at J, with 15 bases in the middle. The CDR3 totals 15 residues. In germline, CDR1 is LNHNV, CDR2 YYDKDF (reference sequence). The CDR3 nucleotides read TGTGCCACCAGCAGAGATCTCGGCGGGAATGGTGAGCAGTTCTTC. This translates into CATSRDLGGNGEQFF.

The chain links TRBV20-1 to TRBJ2-3, with D possibly matching TRBD2 (6 bases). This CDR3 has 13 amino acids. Germline V lookup: CDR1 DFQATT, CDR2 SNEGSKA (reference sequence). The V gene lost 4 bases and the J gene lost 2 bases, with 10 bases spanning the gap. CDR3 residues: CSANERATDTQYF. CDR3 bases: TGCAGTGCTAACGAGCGGGCCACAGATACGCAGTATTTT.